These 5 T cell receptor beta chains originate from one sample sequenced in a study of cytomegalovirus exposure and HLA in healthy donors. In the PCR, 60 Vbeta and 13 Jbeta primers were used. Clones were sequenced by immunoSEQ multiplex PCR, and TCRdb holds only the in-frame ones, with some missing. The sample carries 150,000 to 200,000 clones, 78% recorded once. What was sequenced was PBMCs. These receptors all stem from a male donor in good health and CMV-seronegative.

The chain couples TRBV5-1 to TRBJ2-1; tentatively, D is TRBD1 (5 bases). Germline CDR1 reads SGHRS; CDR2 reads YFSETQ. The CDR3 covers 17 residues. Trimming left V 0 bases short and J 0 bases short, with 13 bases between. The CDR3 coding sequence is TGCGCCAGCAGCTTGGCGACAGTCCTGAGCTCCTACAATGAGCAGTTCTTC. This gives the protein CASSLATVLSSYNEQFF.

The chain couples TRBV18 to TRBJ1-1; D remains ambiguous. The CDR3 is 14 amino acids. V was cut by 1 base and J by 1 base, with 7 bases left in between. Germline V gene data show CDR1 as KGHSH and CDR2 as LQKENI. The CDR3 spells CASSPLPGNTEAFF. In nucleotides, the CDR3 is TGTGCCAGCTCACCACTTCCCGGGAACACTGAAGCTTTCTTT. Together with reference TRBV18 and TRBJ1-1, the CDR3 gives the full variable domain: NAGVMQNPRHLVRRRGQEARLRCSPMKGHSHVYWYRQLPEEGLKFMVYLQKENIIDESGMPKERFSAEFPKEGPSILRIQQVVRGDSAAYFCASSPLPGNTEAFFGQGTRLTVV.

The V gene is TRBV5-1, the J gene TRBJ2-4; TRBD1 matches at 11 bases. The V gene end was trimmed by 4 bases and the J gene end by 6 bases; junction bases not matched to a gene: 6. Germline lookup yields CDR1 SGHRS and CDR2 YFSETQ. The CDR3 length is 15 residues. The CDR3 protein is CASSLGQGAVNIQYF. CDR3 DNA: TGCGCCAGCAGCCTAGGACAGGGGGCAGTAAACATTCAGTACTTC.

This sequence joins TRBV6-5 and TRBJ2-5; 10 bases are a match to TRBD1. Gene TRBJ2-7 matches the end of the DNA better, so the J call may be wrong. The germline gives CDR1 MNHEY, CDR2 SVGAGI. This CDR3 has 14 amino acids. The CDR3 is CASSVRTGGYEQYF. CDR3 nucleotides: TGTGCCAGCAGTGTCAGGACAGGGGGGTACGAGCAGTACTTC.

This chain uses TRBV10-3 with TRBJ2-1; 9 bases align to TRBD2. In germline, CDR1 is ENHRY, CDR2 SYGVKD. J gave up 0 bases and V 6 bases, and 3 bases lay outside the gene matches. CDR3 length: 15 residues. The CDR3 nucleotides read TGTGCCATCAGGGATAGCGGGGGCTCCTACAATGAGCAGTTCTTC. Its protein product is CAIRDSGGSYNEQFF.